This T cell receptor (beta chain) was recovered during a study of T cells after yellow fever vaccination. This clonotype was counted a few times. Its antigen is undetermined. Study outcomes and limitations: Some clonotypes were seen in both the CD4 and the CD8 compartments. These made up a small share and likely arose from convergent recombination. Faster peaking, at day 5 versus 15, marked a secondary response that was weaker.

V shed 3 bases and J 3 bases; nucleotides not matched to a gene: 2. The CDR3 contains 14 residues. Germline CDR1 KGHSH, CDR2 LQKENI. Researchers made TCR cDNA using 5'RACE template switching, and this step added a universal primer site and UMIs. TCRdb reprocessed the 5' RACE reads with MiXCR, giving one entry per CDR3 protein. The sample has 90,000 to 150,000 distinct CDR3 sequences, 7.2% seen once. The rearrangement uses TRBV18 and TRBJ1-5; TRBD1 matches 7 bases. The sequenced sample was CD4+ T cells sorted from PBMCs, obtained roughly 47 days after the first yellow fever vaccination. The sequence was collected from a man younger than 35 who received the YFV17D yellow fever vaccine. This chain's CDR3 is CASSPQGDNQPQHF. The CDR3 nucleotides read TGTGCCAGCTCACCGCAGGGGGACAATCAGCCCCAGCATTTT.